The source of this T cell receptor (beta chain) is a study of identical twins listed by TCRdb under 2016. With regard to the full study: TCR alpha and beta repertoires from monozygotic twins, unrelated adults of various ages and cord blood were deep-sequenced to test whether fetal clonotypes persist. Replicate twin experiments were performed at different times using different library preparation protocols to rule out contamination. Summary of the overall study and its limitations: Fewer insertions were carried by abundant cord blood beta clonotypes, a similar but weaker trend appeared in young adult naive repertoires, and no such trend appeared in memory repertoires. A weaker excess of twin sharing was found in beta out-of-frame sequences because the signal-to-noise ratio was lowered by fewer shared sequences. Zero-insertion analyses could be partly confounded by invariant T cells such as MAIT and iNKT, although diverse VJ usage argued against such confounding for most clonotypes. Out-of-frame TCR alpha sharing in monozygotic twins was systematically underestimated by recombination models, whereas sharing between unrelated individuals was in agreement with the recombination models. Because the same donors could not be followed over many years, the conclusions depended on cross-sectional statistical analysis. Compared with coincidental sharing between unrelated individuals, out-of-frame TCR alpha sequences shared between twins showed an excess of sequences with low generation probability.

All donors were healthy Caucasians. Three unrelated non-twin adults were also sequenced: a male aged 18 to 30, a male aged 50 to 59 and a female aged 50 to 59. Miltenyi CD45RO+ enrichment and human naive T-cell isolation kits were used to isolate memory (CD45RO+) and naive T cells from PBMC. This clonotype was seen a handful of times. Its antigen is currently not known. Base-call qualities are not available, and no considerably larger clone is one nucleotide away. The library was generated by 5' RACE. The instrument given in TCRdb is Illumina HiSeq 2000. Template switching introduced a universal primer binding site; the final cDNA contained a unique molecular identifier, enabling accurate counting of TCR cDNA molecules. Specific primers in the conserved constant-segment region were used to synthesize first-strand cDNA for the TCR alpha and beta chains. To control for contamination, every cDNA library was double barcoded, receiving both a SMART-Mk sample barcode and Illumina barcodes. TruSeq adapter sequences along with Illumina sample barcodes were introduced in two successive PCR steps. The Illumina HiSeq platform was used with custom primers to sequence TCR alpha and beta cDNA libraries. In the authors' own workflow: Raw reads were processed with MiGEC to extract unique molecular identifiers, and MiXCR was used to determine CDR3 positions. Recombination models were inferred per individual with the repgenHMM and IGoR tools using an EM algorithm. Shared clonotype analysis was performed with the tcR package in R, normalizing sharing by the product of cloneset sizes. To study raw recombination without the effects of thymic and clonal selection, out-of-frame nonproductive sequences were analyzed. The public reads were quality trimmed at Q25 with fastp and then assembled into clones with MiXCR by TCRdb, keeping productive beta chains. Duplicate CDR3 protein sequences are folded into a single record with the most common DNA and genes. The V and J calls and clone size come from TCRdb's table, not from the authors' own analysis. This sample lists more than 350,000 distinct CDR3 sequences; around 9.7% were detected once. Clones ranked in the top ten supply roughly 9% of the sample.

The CDR3, cysteine through phenylalanine, is 15 amino acids long. Only CDR3 DNA is held: 45 bases, read in frame from base 1. Ends trimmed: V by 5 bases, J by 0 bases; bases unmatched to a gene: 3. CDR1 SNHLY and CDR2 FYNNEI were looked up in the germline V gene. The source of this sequence is a woman aged 45 to 65 in good health. Sequenced input: naive T cells sorted from blood. This specimen's cell subset or site label, interpreted: cells isolated with a human naive T-cell isolation kit. Recombination linked TRBV2 to TRBJ2-2, with TRBD2 identical over 7 junction bases. CDR3 region: CASSLTSPNTGELFF. The bases are TGTGCCAGCAGTCTGACTAGCCCGAACACCGGGGAGCTGTTTTTT.